Following are 9 T cell receptor delta chains from one sample sequenced in a study of γδ T cells in repeated Plasmodium falciparum infection. TCRdb made new clone calls on the multiplex PCR reads using CATT. The sample lists 45,000 to 50,000 delta-chain clones, 1.6% seen once, with over 7% in the top ten. Flow sorting of PBMC yielded separate Vgamma9/Vdelta2+ and Vdelta2-negative gammadelta T cell populations for bulk repertoire analysis. Sequencing was carried out using gamma-delta T cells from blood. These receptors came from a pool of human donors (malaria-infected and uninfected, not separated).

Notes on this clone: A read error is possible here, since a much larger clone lies one base away. The chain employs TRDV1 and TRDJ1, with D tentatively TRDD3 (8 bases). TCRdb is silent on the J gene; assignment here came from matching the DNA to germline. V gave up 4 bases and J gave up 2 bases, with 41 bases separating them. The CDR3 extends over 24 amino acids. Germline-derived CDR1 and CDR2 are TSWWSYY and QGS. This chain's CDR3 is CALGAVLFSYAVLGVPWLTDKLIF. In nucleotides, the CDR3 is TGTGCTCTTGGGGCCGTACTGTTTTCCTACGCTGTACTGGGGGTACCTTGGTTGACCGATAAACTCATCTTT.

This clone was observed a few times. The amino acid sequence in TCRdb belongs to a much larger clone and departs from this DNA's translation at residue 14, likely a sequencing read error; the sequence shown is translated from the DNA. The chain couples TRDV1 to TRDJ1; 7 bases line up with TRDD3. The J gene, missing from TCRdb, was assigned here through DNA to germline matching. CDR1 and CDR2 from the germline V gene are TSWWSYY and QGS. The V segment lost 2 bases and the J segment 0 bases; nucleotides outside the gene matches: 18. CDR3 length: 20 residues. In DNA form, the CDR3 reads TGTGCTCTTGGGGAAGTTCCGGCTGGGGGTCTACGCCCTCACACCGATAAACTCATCTTT. This codes for CALGEVPAGGLRPHTDKLIF.

This clone showed up just a few times. The TCRdb protein comes from a much larger clone and disagrees with this DNA's translation at residue 19, likely due to a read error; the protein given here is derived from the DNA. V gene TRDV3 was called; the J gene was not; TRDD3 is taken as the D call from the table, unchecked against the DNA. The germline gives CDR1 TVYSNPD, CDR2 GDNSRS (reference sequence). This CDR3 comprises 21 residues. The CDR3 loop is CAFTHFLLGLTGDTYTDKPIF. Here the CDR3 DNA reads TGTGCCTTCACCCACTTCCTACTCGGTTTAACGGGGGATACCTACACCGATAAACCCATCTTT.

The sample holds a few counts of this clone. The protein TCRdb lists belongs to a much larger clone and differs from this DNA's translation at residue 8, which points to a read error; the protein shown is made from the DNA. The chain combines TRDV1 with TRDJ1, with D maybe TRDD3 (6 bases). The J gene was missing in TCRdb and was found by matching the end of the DNA to germline. The germline V gene encodes CDR1 TSWWSYY and CDR2 QGS. Trimming pared 3 bases from V and 0 bases from J, leaving 26 bases between. The CDR3 is 20 residues long. The chain's CDR3 is CALGELLGGTSLKYTDKLIF. For the CDR3, the DNA is TGTGCTCTTGGGGAGTTACTCGGGGGGACGAGTTTAAAGTACACCGATAAACTCATCTTT.

This clone was seen ten or more times. The chain links TRDV1 to TRDJ1; 11 bases are a match to TRDD3. Germline V gene sequence: CDR1 TSWWSYY, CDR2 QGS. The V gene end was trimmed by 1 base and the J gene end by 0 bases; junction bases not matched to a gene: 43. The CDR3 is made up of 30 amino acids. CDR3 protein: CALGEQSPTLSSLLLLLYWGINPDTDKLIF. As DNA, the CDR3 is TGTGCTCTTGGGGAACAGTCGCCGACTCTCTCCTCCTTATTACTTCTTCTTTACTGGGGGATAAACCCGGACACCGATAAACTCATCTTT.

This clone was found many times. A much larger clone is a single base away; this may be a read error. The same CDR3 also results from other DNA sequences found in this sample. The genes are TRDV1 and TRDJ1; 8 nucleotides agree with TRDD3. The CDR3 sequence is 23 residues long. Germline V gene lookup returns CDR1 TSWWSYY and CDR2 QGS. As DNA, the CDR3 is TGCGCTCTTGGGGAACTCGGTAACTCATATCGCCCCGAGGGGGATAGGGACACCGATAAACTCATCTTT. Protein: CALGELGNSYRPEGDRDTDKLIF.

In this sample, this clone turned up a few times. A far larger clone is just one base off, so this is likely a read error. Other nucleotide sequences from this sample produce the same CDR3. V and J are TRDV1 and TRDJ1, with TRDD3 matching 7 bases. TCRdb records no J gene; here it was assigned by comparing the DNA to germline. The V gene's germline CDR1 is TSWWSYY and CDR2 QGS. J was trimmed by 1 base and V by 0 bases; bases with no gene match: 29. CDR3 length equals 24 residues. In DNA, the CDR3 is TGTGCTCTTGGGGAACTCGAGTTTTACCTGTTCAGAGGTGGGATACACCATATCACCGATAAACTCATCTTT. Translated, it gives CALGELEFYLFRGGIHHITDKLIF.

This clone was picked up a small number of times. Translating this DNA gives a protein that differs at residue 3 from the TCRdb one, which belongs to a much larger clone; a read error is likely, and the protein shown is this translation. The chain carries TRDV1 and TRDJ1; TRDD3 aligns across 12 bases. The J gene was missing in TCRdb and was found by matching the end of the DNA to germline. The CDR3 sequence is 24 residues long. Germline assignment: CDR1 TSWWSYY and CDR2 QGS. CDR3 DNA: TGTGCTCCTGGGGAATACCTTCCTATTACTGGGGGATACTTACCGCACTCTTACACCGATAAACTCATCTTT. Translating gives CAPGEYLPITGGYLPHSYTDKLIF.

This clone was picked up a small number of times. The protein TCRdb lists belongs to a much larger clone and differs from this DNA's translation at residue 11, which points to a read error; the protein shown is made from the DNA. This sequence joins TRDV1 and TRDJ1, with TRDD3 matching 12 bases. Germline V gene data show CDR1 as TSWWSYY and CDR2 as QGS. The CDR3 is 17 residues long. The DNA for the CDR3 is TGCGCTCTTGGGACTTCCTACTGGGGGATACTGGTCGATAAACTCATCTTT. Translating gives CALGTSYWGILVDKLIF.